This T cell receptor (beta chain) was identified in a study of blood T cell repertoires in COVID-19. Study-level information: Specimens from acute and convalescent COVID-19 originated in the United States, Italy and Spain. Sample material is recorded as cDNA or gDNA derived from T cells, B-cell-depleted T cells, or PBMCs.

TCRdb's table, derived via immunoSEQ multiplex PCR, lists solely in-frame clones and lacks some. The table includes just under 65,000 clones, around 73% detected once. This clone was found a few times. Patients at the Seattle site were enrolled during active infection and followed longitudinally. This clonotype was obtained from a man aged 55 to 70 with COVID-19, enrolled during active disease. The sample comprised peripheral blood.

The DNA of the CDR3 is TGCAGCGTTGAGCGACTAGCGGGACGCAATGAGCAGTTCTTC. It specifies CSVERLAGRNEQFF. This chain links TRBV29-1 with TRBJ2-1, with 11 nucleotides matching TRBD2. Germline V gene lookup returns CDR1 SQVTM and CDR2 ANQGSEA. The CDR3 covers 14 residues. Unmatched junction bases numbered 4, after V lost 3 bases and J lost 6 bases.